This TCR beta chain is drawn from a study of human T cells and chemical hapten exposure (dated by TCRdb to the early 2020s). Broadly, across the study: For sensitization, 2% DPC in acetone was applied to an approximately 2 cm by approximately 2 cm area of upper inner arm skin. Blood for TCR sequencing was provided by twenty-nine alopecia patients at one to four time points (pre-sensitization, 2, 6 and 24 weeks). Blood was sampled from patients pre-sensitization (week 0) and at 2, 6 and about 24 weeks after DPC sensitization. Libraries were pooled for sequencing, and variation in per-sample TCR yields was attributed mainly to small differences in library volumes within the pool. Patients additionally received weekly therapeutic DPC doses to the scalp throughout the approximately 22-week study period. In alopecia patients, the study followed how the peripheral blood TCR repertoire changed in vivo over primary and secondary sensitization to diphenylcyclopropenone (DPC), a hapten. Alopecia areata with under or over 50% scalp involvement, alopecia totalis and alopecia universalis were represented in the patient cohort, which was mostly female. Patch testing on the upper back used Finn chambers containing 0.01% DPC, with scoring done after 6 days according to International Contact Dermatitis Research Group standards. Paper-wide results and their limitations: Expanded TCRs formed significantly more large CDR3 similarity clusters than pre-sensitization or healthy control sets, consistent with antigen-driven responses. After repeated subsampling, changes were observed in the strength of the expansion versus patch-test correlation and in the threshold at which the correlation became significant. Because every patient had alopecia, a presumed autoimmune disease, the patients' immune response might differ from that of healthy individuals. The number of PT1 expanded TCRs positively correlated with patch test score, significant at thresholds 8, 16 and 32 but not 4. No change with DPC sensitization was found in the number of TCRs above 1 in 1000 frequency, and no evidence of global repertoire structure alterations was found.

Receptors were amplified or captured by RACE. The data were produced on a NextSeq 500. During library preparation, unique molecular identifiers were attached to individual cDNA molecules so that TCRs could be counted quantitatively and reproducibly. Each blood RNA sample was used to sequence both TCR alpha and TCR beta chains. For the original study's pipeline: Samples had a median of roughly 91,000 TCRs, with a range from roughly 20,000 to 690,600. The Decombinator software suite was used to annotate the V, J and CDR3 of the TCR reads. To make PS versus PT1 abundance plots, every sample was subsampled to the same number of TCRs (28,000). TCRs were defined as expanded if absent before sensitization and observed at least eight times at the 2-week time point. TCRdb reworked the public reads: Q25 trimming with fastp, MiXCR clone assembly, productive beta chains retained. A single entry per CDR3 protein holds the most common genes and DNA from its merged rows. The V and J calls here are based on TCRdb, not the publication. Here the sample has about 110,000 distinct CDR3 sequences; 9.2% occur a single time. The biggest ten clones account for 3.1% of the sample.

Per the publication, the time point label means: patch test 2, 6 weeks after DPC sensitization. What the treatment or condition label conveys for this sample: therapeutic diphenylcyclopropenone sensitization with weekly scalp DPC. At every patch-test visit, the blood draw took place before the patch test was put on. To be eligible, patients had to be aged 18 to 70, diagnosed with alopecia and judged suitable for DPC therapy, while pregnant patients were excluded. Total RNA was isolated from unfractionated whole blood collected in Tempus Blood RNA tubes. This clonotype was found many times. Its recognized antigen is unknown. The input lacks base qualities; no much larger clone sits a single base away. CDR1 MNHEY and CDR2 SVGAGI are derived from the germline V gene. V is reduced by 4 bases and J by 0 bases, leaving a spacing of 13 bases between them. The CDR3 measures 15 amino acids from cysteine to phenylalanine. CDR3 DNA only is kept here, 45 bases in frame from base 1.

Sequenced material: whole blood, taken in connection with sensitization to the hapten diphenylcyclopropenone (DPC). The chain uses TRBV6-5 and TRBJ2-7, and the D gene may be TRBD2, 6 bases matching. The sequence came from a woman aged 40 to 55 with alopecia areata. Some clones in this sample may be carry-over from other donors' samples. The CDR3 has the sequence CASSSPGLISYEQYF. The DNA sequence follows: TGTGCCAGCAGTTCCCCGGGACTTATCTCCTACGAGCAGTACTTC.